This is a list of T cell receptor beta chains from one sample in a study of blood T cell repertoires in COVID-19. TCRdb's copy holds only in-frame clones and misses some; the assay was immunoSEQ multiplex PCR. The table shows some 400,000 clones, with around 87% occurring only once. The sequencing input was peripheral blood. The receptors stem from a woman in her fifties or sixties with COVID-19, enrolled during active disease. Both conserved end residues are part of each CDR3. The D gene is left open where the match is weak. Part of the rows lack a size; the others show once, few, many or a class for expanded clones.

J	V	size	D	DNA	CDR3
TRBJ2-3	TRBV4-2	few	TRBD2	TGTGCCAGCAGCCAAGAGGGGGACTACACAGATACGCAGTATTTT	CASSQEGDYTDTQYF
TRBJ1-6	TRBV6-2/TRBV6-3	NA	NA	TGTGCCAGCAGCCCCCCAGGGATTACACCCCTCCACTTT	CASSPPGITPLHF
TRBJ1-2	TRBV5-4	few	NA	TGTGCCAGCATGTCAGGGATCGGTGGCTACACCTTC	CASMSGIGGYTF
TRBJ1-1	TRBV12-3/TRBV12-4	NA	NA	TGTGCCAGCAATTCAGGGGCGCCGACTGAAGCTTTCTTT	CASNSGAPTEAFF
TRBJ2-7	TRBV19	NA	NA	TGTGCCAGTAGTACAGGGGGGCCCTCCTACGAGCAGTACTTC	CASSTGGPSYEQYF
TRBJ2-7	TRBV5-1	NA	TRBD2	TGCGCCAGCAGCTTGGGACTAGCGGGGGGGAATGAGCAGTACTTC	CASSLGLAGGNEQYF
TRBJ1-1	TRBV15	NA	TRBD1	TGTGCCACCAGCAGAACTCGGGACAGGGGGCGGAGGGGCACTGAAGCTTTCTTT	CATSRTRDRGRRGTEAFF
TRBJ1-5	TRBV2	few	TRBD1	TGTGCCAGCACCCGAGACAGGGTCGATCAGCCCCAGCATTTT	CASTRDRVDQPQHF
TRBJ2-1	TRBV7-8	NA	NA	TGTGCCAGCAGGATCAGGGATTTATCCTACAATGAGCAGTTCTTC	CASRIRDLSYNEQFF
TRBJ1-1	TRBV12-3/TRBV12-4	NA	TRBD1	TGTGCCAGCAGTATGGGACAGGGCCTGGCTTTCTTT	CASSMGQGLAFF
TRBJ1-5	TRBV14	NA	NA	TGTGCCAGCAGCCAAGCCGGGAACGGTCAGCCCCAGCATTTT	CASSQAGNGQPQHF
TRBJ1-2	TRBV19	NA	TRBD1	TGTGCCAGTAGTCCTCGGACAGGGGGCTGGTATGGCTACACCTTC	CASSPRTGGWYGYTF
TRBJ2-1	TRBV27	NA	TRBD2	TGTGCCAGCAGACGGAGCGGGGGGGCCGAGCAGTTCTTC	CASRRSGGAEQFF
TRBJ1-2	TRBV11-2	NA	NA	TGTGCCAGCAGCTTTTCCGACACGGACTATGGCTACACCTTC	CASSFSDTDYGYTF
TRBJ2-7	TRBV19	NA	TRBD1	TGTGCCAGTAGTATCCGGACAGGGGTCCGCGAGCAGTACTTC	CASSIRTGVREQYF
TRBJ2-2	TRBV10-3	once	NA	TGTGCCATCAGTGAGCCGGGGTTAGCGACGAACACCGGGGAGCTGTTTTTT	CAISEPGLATNTGELFF
TRBJ1-6	TRBV25-1	NA	NA	TGTGCCAGCAGTGAAACAGGAGCGAGCTCCTATAATTCACCCCTCCACTTT	CASSETGASSYNSPLHF
TRBJ2-2	TRBV19	NA	NA	TGTGCCAGTAAAGTTTGGGCCCCGAACACCGGGGAGCTGTTTTTT	CASKVWAPNTGELFF
TRBJ1-4	TRBV5-6	NA	NA	TGTGCCAGCAGCTTCCGGCAGCGGTCAACTAATGAAAAACTGTTTTTT	CASSFRQRSTNEKLFF
TRBJ1-6	TRBV19	NA	NA	TGTGCCAGTAGTATAGACAGGGGACATTCACCCCTCCACTTT	CASSIDRGHSPLHF
TRBJ1-6	TRBV28	NA	NA	TGTGCCAGCAGTCTGAGGGCAGGTAATTCACCCCTCCACTTT	CASSLRAGNSPLHF
TRBJ2-2	TRBV28	NA	NA	TGTGCCAGCAGTTTGGGTCGACTGAACCTGTTTTTT	CASSLGRLNLFF